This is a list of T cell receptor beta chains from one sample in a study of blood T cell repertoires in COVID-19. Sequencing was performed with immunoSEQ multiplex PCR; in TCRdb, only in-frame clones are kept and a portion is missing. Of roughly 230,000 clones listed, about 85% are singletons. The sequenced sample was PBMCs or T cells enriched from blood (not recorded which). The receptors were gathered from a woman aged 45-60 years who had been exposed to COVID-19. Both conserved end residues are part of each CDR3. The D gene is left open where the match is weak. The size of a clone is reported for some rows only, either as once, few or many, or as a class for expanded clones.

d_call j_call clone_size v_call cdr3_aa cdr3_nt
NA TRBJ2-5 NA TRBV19 CASSRPGLQETQYF TGTGCCAGTAGTCGACCGGGACTTCAAGAGACCCAGTACTTC
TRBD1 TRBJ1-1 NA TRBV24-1 CATEGAQTEAFF TGTGCCACCGAGGGGGCGCAAACTGAAGCTTTCTTT
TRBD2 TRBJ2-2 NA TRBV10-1 CASSGSLAGTNTGELFF TGCGCCAGCAGTGGCTCTCTAGCGGGGACGAACACCGGGGAGCTGTTTTTT
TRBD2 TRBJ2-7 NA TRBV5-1 CASSLAPGGGYRVKNEQYF TGCGCCAGCAGCTTGGCTCCCGGCGGGGGGTACAGGGTAAAAAACGAGCAGTACTTC
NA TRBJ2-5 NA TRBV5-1 CASSQTVETQYF TGCGCCAGCAGCCAGACAGTAGAGACCCAGTACTTC
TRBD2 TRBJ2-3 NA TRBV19 CASTSGGAYTQYF TGTGCCAGTACTAGCGGGGGGGCTTATACGCAGTATTTT
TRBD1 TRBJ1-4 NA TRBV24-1 CATSDHRGPNEKLFF TGTGCCACCAGTGATCACAGGGGACCAAATGAAAAACTGTTTTTT
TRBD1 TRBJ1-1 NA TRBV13 CASSFGQATAFF TGTGCCAGCAGCTTCGGACAGGCAACAGCTTTCTTT
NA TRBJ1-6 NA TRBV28 CASSLIPGSPLHF TGTGCCAGCAGCCTTATACCGGGTTCACCCCTCCACTTT
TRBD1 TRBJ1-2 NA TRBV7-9 CASSNSGTEFGGYTF TGTGCCAGCAGCAATTCCGGGACAGAATTTGGTGGCTACACCTTC
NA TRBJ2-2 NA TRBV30 CAWRRTTGELFF TGTGCCTGGAGAAGGACTACCGGGGAGCTGTTTTTT
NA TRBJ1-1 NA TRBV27 CASSLTRGARAFF TGTGCCAGCAGTTTAACCCGGGGGGCGAGGGCTTTCTTT
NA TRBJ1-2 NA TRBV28 CASSFYLYGYTF TGTGCCAGCAGTTTTTATCTCTATGGCTACACCTTC
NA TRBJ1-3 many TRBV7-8 CASSLTRPDSGNTIYF TGTGCCAGCAGCTTAACGCGGCCGGATTCTGGAAACACCATATATTTT
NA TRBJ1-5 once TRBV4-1 CASSQDFFGGLQYSNQPQHF TGCGCCAGCAGCCAAGATTTTTTTGGAGGTCTTCAATATAGCAATCAGCCCCAGCATTTT
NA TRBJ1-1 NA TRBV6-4 CASSAQQENTEAFF TGTGCCAGCAGTGCCCAACAGGAGAACACTGAAGCTTTCTTT
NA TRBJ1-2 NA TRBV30 CAWRMPGGLRGYTF TGTGCCTGGAGAATGCCCGGGGGGCTAAGAGGCTACACCTTC
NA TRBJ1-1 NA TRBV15 CATSRDRVTEAFF TGTGCCACCAGCAGAGATCGGGTGACTGAAGCTTTCTTT
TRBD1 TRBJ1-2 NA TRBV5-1 CASSLTSGQGAGGYTF TGCGCCAGCAGCTTGACCTCCGGACAGGGGGCAGGGGGCTACACCTTC
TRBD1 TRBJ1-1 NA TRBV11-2 CASSLFNRGDTEAFF TGTGCCAGCAGCTTATTTAACAGGGGGGACACTGAAGCTTTCTTT
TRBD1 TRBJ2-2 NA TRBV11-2 CASSPQRTGNTGELFF TGTGCCAGCAGCCCCCAGCGGACAGGGAACACCGGGGAGCTGTTTTTT
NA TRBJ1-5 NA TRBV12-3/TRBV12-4 CASSFSGQPQHF TGTGCCAGCAGTTTTTCAGGTCAGCCCCAGCATTTT
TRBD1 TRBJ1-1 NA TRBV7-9 CASSPGTGGIAEAFF TGTGCCAGCAGCCCGGGGACAGGGGGTATCGCTGAAGCTTTCTTT
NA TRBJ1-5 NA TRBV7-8 CASSFAQSNQPQHF TGTGCCAGCAGCTTTGCCCAGAGCAATCAGCCCCAGCATTTT
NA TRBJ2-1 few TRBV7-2 CASSLAWGREQFF TGTGCCAGCAGCTTAGCCTGGGGCCGTGAGCAGTTCTTC
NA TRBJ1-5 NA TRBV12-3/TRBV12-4 CASSSGSNQPQHF TGTGCCAGCAGTTCAGGGTCCAATCAGCCCCAGCATTTT
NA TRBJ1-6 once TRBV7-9 CASSLARSPLHF TGTGCCAGCAGCTTAGCGAGATCACCCCTCCACTTT
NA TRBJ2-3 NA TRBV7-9 CASSLGESSTDTQYF TGTGCCAGCAGCTTAGGAGAATCTAGCACAGATACGCAGTATTTT
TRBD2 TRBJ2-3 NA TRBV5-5 CASSSFQRGSTDTQYF TGTGCCAGCAGCTCTTTCCAGCGGGGGAGCACAGATACGCAGTATTTT
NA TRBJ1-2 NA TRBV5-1 CASTNLGANYGYTF TGCGCCAGCACCAACCTAGGGGCTAACTATGGCTACACCTTC
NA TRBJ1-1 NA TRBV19 CASSRGGMNTEAFF TGTGCCAGTAGTAGGGGAGGAATGAACACTGAAGCTTTCTTT
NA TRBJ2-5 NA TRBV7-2 CASSPFPRETQYF TGTGCCAGCAGCCCGTTCCCCCGAGAGACCCAGTACTTC
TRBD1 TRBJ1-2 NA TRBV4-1 CASSQASDRQGSGDGYTF TGCGCCAGCAGCCAAGCGTCGGACCGACAGGGATCAGGCGATGGCTACACCTTC
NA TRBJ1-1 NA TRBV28 CASTPRGATEAFF TGTGCCAGCACCCCCAGGGGAGCCACTGAAGCTTTCTTT
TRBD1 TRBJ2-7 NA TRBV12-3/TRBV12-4 CASSVDRVYEQYF TGTGCCAGCAGTGTGGACAGGGTATACGAGCAGTACTTC
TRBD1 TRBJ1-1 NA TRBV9 CASSVPGQEAFF TGTGCCAGCAGCGTACCGGGACAGGAAGCTTTCTTT
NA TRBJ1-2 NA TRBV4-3 CASSLVVGAAYGYTF TGCGCCAGCAGCCTAGTTGTGGGGGCGGCCTATGGCTACACCTTC
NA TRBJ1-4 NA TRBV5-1 CASSLDGEKLFF TGCGCCAGCAGCTTGGACGGGGAAAAACTGTTTTTT
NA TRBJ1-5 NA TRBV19 CASRKQGNNQPQHF TGTGCCAGTAGGAAACAGGGTAACAATCAGCCCCAGCATTTT
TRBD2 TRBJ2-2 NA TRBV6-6 CASSRSGLAGGHTGELFF TGTGCCAGCAGTCGCTCGGGACTAGCGGGGGGACACACCGGGGAGCTGTTTTTT
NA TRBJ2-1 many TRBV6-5 CASSSLSLPNNEQFF TGTGCCAGCAGTTCCCTTAGTCTCCCTAACAATGAGCAGTTCTTC
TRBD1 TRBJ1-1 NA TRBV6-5 CASSHGTENTEAFF TGTGCCAGCAGTCACGGGACAGAGAACACTGAAGCTTTCTTT
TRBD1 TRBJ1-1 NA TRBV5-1 CASSLDFGQGNTEAFF TGCGCCAGCAGTCTAGACTTCGGACAGGGGAACACTGAAGCTTTCTTT
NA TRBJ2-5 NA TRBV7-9 CASSSYRDQETQYF TGTGCCAGCAGCTCATACAGGGACCAAGAGACCCAGTACTTC
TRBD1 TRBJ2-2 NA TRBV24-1 CATTRKDRGQNTGELFF TGTGCCACCACCAGAAAAGACAGGGGTCAGAACACCGGGGAGCTGTTTTTT
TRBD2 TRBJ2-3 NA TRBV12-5 CASGSGTTSGTQYF TGTGCTAGTGGTTCCGGGACTACCTCGGGTACGCAGTATTTT
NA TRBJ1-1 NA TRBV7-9 CASSLLGLAEAFF TGTGCCAGCAGCTTACTGGGACTCGCTGAAGCTTTCTTT
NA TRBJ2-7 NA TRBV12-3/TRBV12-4 CASSFSRVIEQYF TGTGCCAGCAGTTTCTCTCGGGTGATCGAGCAGTACTTC
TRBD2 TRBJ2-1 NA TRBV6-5 CASMTSGGSNEQFF TGTGCCAGCATGACTAGCGGGGGAAGCAATGAGCAGTTCTTC
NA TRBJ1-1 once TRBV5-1 CASSLWEGTEAFF TGCGCCAGCAGCTTGTGGGAGGGCACTGAAGCTTTCTTT
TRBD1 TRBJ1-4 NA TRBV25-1 CASTLTGENEKLFF TGTGCCAGCACCTTAACAGGGGAGAATGAAAAACTGTTTTTT
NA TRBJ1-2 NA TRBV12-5 CATPLGGLGYTF TGTGCTACCCCGCTGGGGGGACTTGGCTACACCTTC